The entry that follows covers one T cell receptor beta chain sequence. V gave up 0 bases and J gave up 3 bases, with 9 bases separating them. Per the germline V gene, CDR1 is SGHRS and CDR2 is YFSETQ. CDR3 size: 15 residues. This record belongs to a study of blood T cell repertoires in COVID-19. In the study's own analysis: The authors estimated nucleated cell counts from reference gene primer amplification. Only in-frame clones appear in the TCRdb table, and some are missing; sequencing was by immunoSEQ multiplex PCR. Clone size and V and J calls were adopted from that table, with D and trimming inferred from the DNA. The data show some 130,000 clones, about 91% seen once.

The TCR was taken from a man in his fifties with acute or convalescent COVID-19. V and J are TRBV5-1 and TRBJ1-4, with D perhaps matching TRBD1 (6 bases). The specimen was peripheral blood. CDR3 DNA: TGCGCCAGCAGCTTGGACAGGGCGGCTAATGAAAAACTGTTTTTT. This encodes CASSLDRAANEKLFF.